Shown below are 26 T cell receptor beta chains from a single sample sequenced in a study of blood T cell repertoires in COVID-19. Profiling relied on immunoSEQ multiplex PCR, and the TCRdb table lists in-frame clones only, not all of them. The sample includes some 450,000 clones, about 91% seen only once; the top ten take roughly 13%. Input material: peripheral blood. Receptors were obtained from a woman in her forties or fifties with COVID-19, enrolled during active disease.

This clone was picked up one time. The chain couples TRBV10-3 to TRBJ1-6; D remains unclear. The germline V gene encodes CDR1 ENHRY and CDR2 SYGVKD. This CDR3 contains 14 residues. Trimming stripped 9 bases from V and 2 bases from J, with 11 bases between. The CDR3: CAIRGATYNSPLHF. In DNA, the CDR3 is TGTGCCATTCGGGGAGCGACCTATAATTCACCCCTCCACTTT.

The CDR3 nucleotides are TGTGCCAGCAGTTCCAAGGGACAGGGCCCAAGCTCCTACGAGCAGTACTTC. It encodes CASSSKGQGPSSYEQYF. This chain joins TRBV28 and TRBJ2-7, with 9 bases aligning to TRBD1. This CDR3 contains 17 residues. Germline-derived CDR1 and CDR2 are MDHEN and SYDVKM. The trim removed 4 bases at V and 0 bases at J, leaving 10 bases unmatched.

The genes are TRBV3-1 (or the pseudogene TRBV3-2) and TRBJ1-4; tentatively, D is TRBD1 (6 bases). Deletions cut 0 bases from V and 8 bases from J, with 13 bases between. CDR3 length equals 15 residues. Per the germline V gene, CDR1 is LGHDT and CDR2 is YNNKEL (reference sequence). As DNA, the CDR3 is TGTGCCAGCAGCCAAGAAAATCAAGGGGGAGAAAAACTGTTTTTT. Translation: CASSQENQGGEKLFF.

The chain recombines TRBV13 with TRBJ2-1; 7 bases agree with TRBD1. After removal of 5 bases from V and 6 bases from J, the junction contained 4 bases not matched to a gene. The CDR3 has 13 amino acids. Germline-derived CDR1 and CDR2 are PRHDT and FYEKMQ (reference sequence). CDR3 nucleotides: TGTGCCAGCAGCCCCCGACAGGGCAATGAGCAGTTCTTC. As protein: CASSPRQGNEQFF.

CDR3 region: CASTRTPNYGYTF. The CDR3 DNA sequence: TGTGCCAGCACCCGAACACCGAACTATGGCTACACCTTC. The chain couples TRBV6-5 to TRBJ1-2; no reliable D call. The germline gives CDR1 MNHEY, CDR2 SVGAGI. V lost 7 bases to trimming and J lost 2 bases, with 11 bases between them. The CDR3 length is 13 residues.

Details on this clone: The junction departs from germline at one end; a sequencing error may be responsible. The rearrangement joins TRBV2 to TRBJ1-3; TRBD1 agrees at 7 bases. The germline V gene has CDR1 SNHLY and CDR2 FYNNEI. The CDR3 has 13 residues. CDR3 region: CRADRDSGNTIYF. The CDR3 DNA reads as TGCCGGGCCGACAGGGACTCAGGAAACACCATATATTTT.

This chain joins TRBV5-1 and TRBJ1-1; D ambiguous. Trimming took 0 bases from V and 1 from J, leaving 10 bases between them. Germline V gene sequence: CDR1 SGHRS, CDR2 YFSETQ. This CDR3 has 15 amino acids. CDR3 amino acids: CASSLVAVKNTEAFF. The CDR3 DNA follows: TGCGCCAGCAGCTTGGTCGCAGTTAAGAACACTGAAGCTTTCTTT.

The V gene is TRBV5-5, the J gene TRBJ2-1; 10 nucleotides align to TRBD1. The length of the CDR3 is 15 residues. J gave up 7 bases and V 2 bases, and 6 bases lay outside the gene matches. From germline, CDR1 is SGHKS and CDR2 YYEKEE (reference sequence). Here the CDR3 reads CASSFHGTGVNEQFF. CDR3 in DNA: TGTGCCAGCAGCTTTCACGGGACAGGGGTGAATGAGCAGTTCTTC. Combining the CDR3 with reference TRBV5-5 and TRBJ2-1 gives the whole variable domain DAGVTQSPTHLIKTRGQQVTLRCSPISGHKSVSWYQQVLGQGPQFIFQYYEKEERGRGNFPDRFSARQFPNYSSELNVNALLLGDSALYLCASSFHGTGVNEQFFGPGTRLTVL.

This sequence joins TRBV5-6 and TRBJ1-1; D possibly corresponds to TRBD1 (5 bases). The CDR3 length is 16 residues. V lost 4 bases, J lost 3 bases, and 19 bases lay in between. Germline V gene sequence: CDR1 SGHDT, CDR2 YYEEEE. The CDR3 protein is CASSHARGFRDTEAFF. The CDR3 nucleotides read TGTGCCAGCAGCCACGCGCGGGGCTTTCGGGACACTGAAGCTTTCTTT.

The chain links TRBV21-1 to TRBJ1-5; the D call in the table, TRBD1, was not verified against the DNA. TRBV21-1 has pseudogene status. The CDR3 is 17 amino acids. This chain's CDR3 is CASRGGGQAYSNQPQHF. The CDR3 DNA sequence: TGTGCCAGCAGGGGTGGGGGACAGGCTTATAGCAATCAGCCCCAGCATTTT.

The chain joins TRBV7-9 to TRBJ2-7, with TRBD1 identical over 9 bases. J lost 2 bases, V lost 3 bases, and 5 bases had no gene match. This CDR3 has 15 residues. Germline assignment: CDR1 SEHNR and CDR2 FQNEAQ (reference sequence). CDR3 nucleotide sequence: TGTGCCAGCAGCTTTGGGACAGGGTTCGCCTACGAGCAGTACTTC. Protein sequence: CASSFGTGFAYEQYF.

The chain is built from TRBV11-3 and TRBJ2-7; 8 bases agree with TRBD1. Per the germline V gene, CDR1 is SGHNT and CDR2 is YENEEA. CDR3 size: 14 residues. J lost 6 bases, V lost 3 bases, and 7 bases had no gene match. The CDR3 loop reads CASSLGQDGSEQYF. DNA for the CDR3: TGTGCCAGCAGCTTGGGACAGGACGGATCCGAGCAGTACTTC.

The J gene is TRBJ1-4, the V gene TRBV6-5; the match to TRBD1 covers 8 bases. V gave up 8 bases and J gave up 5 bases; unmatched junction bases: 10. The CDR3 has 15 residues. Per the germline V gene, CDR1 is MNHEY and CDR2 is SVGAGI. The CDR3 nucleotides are TGTGCCAGCTCCCCCGGGGACAGGCGAAATGAAAAACTGTTTTTT. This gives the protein CASSPGDRRNEKLFF.

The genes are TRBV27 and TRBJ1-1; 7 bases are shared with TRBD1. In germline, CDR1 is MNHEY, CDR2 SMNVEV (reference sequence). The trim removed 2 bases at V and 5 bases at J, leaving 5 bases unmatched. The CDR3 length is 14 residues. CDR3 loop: CASSLRGQGTEAFF. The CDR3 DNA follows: TGTGCCAGCAGTTTAAGGGGGCAGGGGACTGAAGCTTTCTTT.

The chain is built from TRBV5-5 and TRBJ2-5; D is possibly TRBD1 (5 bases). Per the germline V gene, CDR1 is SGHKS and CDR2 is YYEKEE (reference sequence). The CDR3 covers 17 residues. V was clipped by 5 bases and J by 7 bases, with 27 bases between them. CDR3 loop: CASSPHEGVRVIGTQYF. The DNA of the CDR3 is TGTGCCAGCAGTCCCCACGAAGGTGTCAGGGTGATTGGGACCCAGTACTTC. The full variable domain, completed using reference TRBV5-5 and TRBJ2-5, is DAGVTQSPTHLIKTRGQQVTLRCSPISGHKSVSWYQQVLGQGPQFIFQYYEKEERGRGNFPDRFSARQFPNYSSELNVNALLLGDSALYLCASSPHEGVRVIGTQYFGPGTRLLVL.

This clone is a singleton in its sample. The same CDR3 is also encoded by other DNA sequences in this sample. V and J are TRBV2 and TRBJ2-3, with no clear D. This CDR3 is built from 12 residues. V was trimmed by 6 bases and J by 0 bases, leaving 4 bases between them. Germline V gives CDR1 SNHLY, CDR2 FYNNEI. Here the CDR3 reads CASSPSTDTQYF. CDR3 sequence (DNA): TGTGCCAGCAGCCCGAGCACAGATACGCAGTATTTT.

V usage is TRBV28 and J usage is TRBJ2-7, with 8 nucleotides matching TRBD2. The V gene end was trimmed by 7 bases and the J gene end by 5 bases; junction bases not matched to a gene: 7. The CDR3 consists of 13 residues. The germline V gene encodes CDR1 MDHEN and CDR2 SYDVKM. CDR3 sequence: CASTSGGGDEQYF. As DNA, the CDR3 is TGTGCCAGCACTTCGGGGGGGGGCGACGAGCAGTACTTC.

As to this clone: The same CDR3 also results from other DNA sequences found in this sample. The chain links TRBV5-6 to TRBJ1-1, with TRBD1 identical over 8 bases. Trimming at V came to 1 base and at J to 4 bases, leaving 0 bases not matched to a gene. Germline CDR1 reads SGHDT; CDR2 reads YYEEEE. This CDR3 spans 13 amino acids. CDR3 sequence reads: CASSLTGGTEAFF. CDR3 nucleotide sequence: TGTGCCAGCAGCTTGACAGGGGGCACTGAAGCTTTCTTT. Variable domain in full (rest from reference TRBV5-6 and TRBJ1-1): DAGVTQSPTHLIKTRGQQVTLRCSPKSGHDTVSWYQQALGQGPQFIFQYYEEEERQRGNFPDRFSGHQFPNYSSELNVNALLLGDSALYLCASSLTGGTEAFFGQGTRLTVV.

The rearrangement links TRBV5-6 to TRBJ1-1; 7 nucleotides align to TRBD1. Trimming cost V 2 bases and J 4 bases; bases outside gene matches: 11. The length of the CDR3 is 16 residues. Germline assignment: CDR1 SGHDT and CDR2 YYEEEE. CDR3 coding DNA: TGTGCCAGCAGCTTTGTTAGATCGCAGGGGGGCACTGAAGCTTTCTTT. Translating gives CASSFVRSQGGTEAFF.

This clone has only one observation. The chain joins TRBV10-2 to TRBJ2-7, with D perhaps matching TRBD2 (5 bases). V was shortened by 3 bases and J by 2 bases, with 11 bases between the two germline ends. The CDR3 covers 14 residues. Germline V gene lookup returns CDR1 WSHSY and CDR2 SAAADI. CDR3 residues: CASSELGEPYEQYF. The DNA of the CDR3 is TGCGCCAGCAGTGAACTCGGGGAGCCCTACGAGCAGTACTTC.

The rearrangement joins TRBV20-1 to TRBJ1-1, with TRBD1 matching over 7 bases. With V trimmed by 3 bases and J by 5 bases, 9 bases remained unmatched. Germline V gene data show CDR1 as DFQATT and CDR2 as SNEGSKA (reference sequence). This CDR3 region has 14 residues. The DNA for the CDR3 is TGCAGTGCTAGTGATGGACAGGCATGGACTGAAGCTTTCTTT. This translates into CSASDGQAWTEAFF.

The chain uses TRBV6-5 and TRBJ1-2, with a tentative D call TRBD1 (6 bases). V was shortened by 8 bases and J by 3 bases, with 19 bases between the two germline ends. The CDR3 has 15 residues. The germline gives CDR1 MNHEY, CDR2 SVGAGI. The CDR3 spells CASWGKQGPDYGYTF. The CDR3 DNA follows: TGTGCCAGCTGGGGCAAACAGGGTCCAGACTATGGCTACACCTTC.

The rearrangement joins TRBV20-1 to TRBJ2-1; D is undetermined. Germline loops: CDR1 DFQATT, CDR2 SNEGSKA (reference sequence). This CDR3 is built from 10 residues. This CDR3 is CNSTRLGQFF. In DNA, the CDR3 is TGCAACAGCACCCGGTTGGGGCAGTTCTTC.

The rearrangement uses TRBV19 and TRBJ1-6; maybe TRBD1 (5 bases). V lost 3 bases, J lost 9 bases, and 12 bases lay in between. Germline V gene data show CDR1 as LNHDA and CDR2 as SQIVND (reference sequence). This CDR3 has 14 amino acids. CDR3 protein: CASSIVTASSPLHF. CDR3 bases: TGTGCCAGTAGTATTGTGACAGCTAGTTCACCCCTCCACTTT. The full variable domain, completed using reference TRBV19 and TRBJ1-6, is DGGITQSPKYLFRKEGQNVTLSCEQNLNHDAMYWYRQDPGQGLRLIYYSQIVNDFQKGDIAEGYSVSREKKESFPLTVTSAQKNPTAFYLCASSIVTASSPLHFGNGTRLTVT.

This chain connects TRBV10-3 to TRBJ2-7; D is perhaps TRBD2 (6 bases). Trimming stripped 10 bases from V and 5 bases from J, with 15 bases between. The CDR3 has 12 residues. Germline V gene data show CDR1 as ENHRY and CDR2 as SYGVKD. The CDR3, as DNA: TGTGCCAGCCAGGGCGGAGGGCACGAGCAGTACTTC. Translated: CASQGGGHEQYF.

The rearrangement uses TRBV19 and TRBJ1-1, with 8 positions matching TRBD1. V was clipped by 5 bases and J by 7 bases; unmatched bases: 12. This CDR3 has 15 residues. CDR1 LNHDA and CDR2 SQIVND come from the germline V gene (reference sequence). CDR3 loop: CASSGKGTGRDEAFF. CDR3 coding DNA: TGTGCCAGTAGTGGAAAAGGGACAGGAAGGGATGAAGCTTTCTTT.